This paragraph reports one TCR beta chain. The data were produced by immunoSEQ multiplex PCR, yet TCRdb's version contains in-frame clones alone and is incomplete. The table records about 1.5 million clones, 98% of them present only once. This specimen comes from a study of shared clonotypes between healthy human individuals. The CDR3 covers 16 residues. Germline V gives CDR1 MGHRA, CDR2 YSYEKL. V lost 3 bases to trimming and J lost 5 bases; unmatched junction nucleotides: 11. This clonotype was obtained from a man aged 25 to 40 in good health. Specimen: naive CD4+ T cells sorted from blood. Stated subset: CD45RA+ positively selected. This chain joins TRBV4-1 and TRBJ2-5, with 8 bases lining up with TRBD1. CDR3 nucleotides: TGCGCCAGCAGCCACAACCCGGACAGGGCAATTGAGACCCAGTACTTC. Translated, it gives CASSHNPDRAIETQYF.